The clone carrying this T cell receptor beta chain occurred a few times. The CDR3 contains 17 residues. Trimming removed 4 bases from V and 9 bases from J; junction bases left unmatched: 17. CDR1 is SGHRS and CDR2 is YFSETQ in the germline V gene. Original methodology: Estimates of nucleated cell counts were drawn from the amplification of reference gene primers. Sequenced by immunoSEQ multiplex PCR; TCRdb stores in-frame clones only, minus some. The V and J calls and clone size are taken from that table; D and trimming were inferred from the DNA. The table records fewer than 300,000 clones, around 88% of them present only once. This sample is part of a study of blood T cell repertoires in COVID-19.

The sequencing input was peripheral blood. The V call is TRBV5-1, the J call TRBJ2-1; 9 positions match TRBD1. This receptor was identified in a man older than 75 with acute or convalescent COVID-19. CDR3 loop: CASSPSPPGQGQVEQFF. DNA for the CDR3: TGCGCCAGCAGCCCCAGCCCGCCGGGACAGGGTCAGGTTGAGCAGTTCTTC.